The text below deals with one TCR beta chain. Antigen: not known. These data belong to a study of cytomegalovirus exposure and HLA in healthy donors. Points from the study as a whole: A highly shared variant cluster was judged a likely technical artifact. A later analysis reportedly identified an Asian-associated ancestry cluster as carrying fewer N-insertions than the 666-donor mean.

It was with 60 Vbeta and 13 Jbeta primers that the PCR ran. Per the study methods: The count from a later analysis was about 80 million unique TCR beta chains, 9.5 million to 11 million of them shared. Measured with immunoSEQ multiplex PCR; TCRdb has only the in-frame clones, and not every one. That table gives V, J and clone size, and the DNA gave D and trimming. The sample has some 150,000 clones, approximately 80% seen once. V was pared by 1 base and J by 2 bases, with 6 bases between. CDR1 is GTSNPN, CDR2 SVGIG, per germline (reference sequence). CDR3 length: 14 residues. The TCR sequence derives from a man aged 25-40 years in good health and CMV-seropositive. The sequenced sample consisted of PBMCs. J is TRBJ2-6 and V is TRBV30, with D possibly matching TRBD2 (5 bases). The CDR3 DNA follows: TGTGCCTGGAGTGCCGGGACTGGGGCCAACGTCCTGACTTTC. Its translation is CAWSAGTGANVLTF. The full variable domain, with the rest looked up from reference TRBV30 and TRBJ2-6, is SQTIHQWPATLVQPVGSPLSLECTVEGTSNPNLYWYRQAAGRGLQLLFYSVGIGQISSEVPQNLSASRPQDRQFILSSKKLLLSDSGFYLCAWSAGTGANVLTFGAGSRLTVL.